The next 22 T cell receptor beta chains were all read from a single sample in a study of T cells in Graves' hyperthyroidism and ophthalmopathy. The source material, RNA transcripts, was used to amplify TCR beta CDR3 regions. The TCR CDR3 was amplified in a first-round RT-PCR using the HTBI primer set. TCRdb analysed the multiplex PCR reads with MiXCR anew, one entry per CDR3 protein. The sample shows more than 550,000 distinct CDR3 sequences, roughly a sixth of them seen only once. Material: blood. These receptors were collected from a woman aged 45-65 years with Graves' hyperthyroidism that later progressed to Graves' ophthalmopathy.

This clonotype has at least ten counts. CDR3 nucleotide sequence: TGTGCCAGCAGTGGGGGGGGGAACACTGAAGCTTTCTTT. This encodes CASSGGGNTEAFF. This chain links TRBV6-1 with TRBJ1-1; weak D call: TRBD1 (5 bases). The CDR3 has 13 amino acids. Germline-derived CDR1 and CDR2 are MNHNS and SASEGT. Trimming removed 4 bases at V and 1 base at J, with 7 bases between.

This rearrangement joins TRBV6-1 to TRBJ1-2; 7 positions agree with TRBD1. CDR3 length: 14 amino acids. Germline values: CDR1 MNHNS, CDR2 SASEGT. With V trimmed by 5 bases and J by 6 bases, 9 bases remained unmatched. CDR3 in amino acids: CASSFDDREDGYTF. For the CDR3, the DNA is TGTGCCAGCAGTTTCGATGACAGGGAGGATGGCTACACCTTC.

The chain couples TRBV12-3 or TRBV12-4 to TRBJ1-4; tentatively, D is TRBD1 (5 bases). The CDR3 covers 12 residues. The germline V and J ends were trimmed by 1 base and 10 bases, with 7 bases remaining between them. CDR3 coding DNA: TGTGCCAGCAGTTTAGAGGGGCCAAAACTGTTTTTT. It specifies CASSLEGPKLFF.

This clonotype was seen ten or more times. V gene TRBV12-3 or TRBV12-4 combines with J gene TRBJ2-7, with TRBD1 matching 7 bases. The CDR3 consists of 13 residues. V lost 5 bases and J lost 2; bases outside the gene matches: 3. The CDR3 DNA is TGTGCCAGCAGTCCTGACAGGGCCTACGAGCAGTACTTC. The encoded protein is CASSPDRAYEQYF.

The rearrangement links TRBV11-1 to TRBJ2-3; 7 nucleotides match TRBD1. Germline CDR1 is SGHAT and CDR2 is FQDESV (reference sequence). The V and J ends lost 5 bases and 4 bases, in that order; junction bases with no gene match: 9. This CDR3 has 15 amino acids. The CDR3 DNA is TGTGCCAGCAGCACCCGGACAGGCCGCCCAGATACGCAGTATTTT. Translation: CASSTRTGRPDTQYF.

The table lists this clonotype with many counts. DNA for the CDR3: TGCAGTGCCCCCCGGGGGGGCGACACTGAAGCTTTCTTT. It encodes CSAPRGGDTEAFF. The chain recombines TRBV20-1 with TRBJ1-1; D is perhaps TRBD1 (6 bases). Looked up from germline, CDR1 is DFQATT and CDR2 is SNEGSKA (reference sequence). Trimming cost V 6 bases and J 3 bases, with 14 bases left between them. This CDR3 is 13 amino acids long.

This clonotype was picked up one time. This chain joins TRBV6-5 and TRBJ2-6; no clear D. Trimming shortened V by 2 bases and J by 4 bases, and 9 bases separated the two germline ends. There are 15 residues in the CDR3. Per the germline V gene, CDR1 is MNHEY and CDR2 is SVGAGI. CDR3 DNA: TGTGCCAGCAGTTACGCGGCGACCGGGGCCAACGTCCTGACTTTC. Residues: CASSYAATGANVLTF.

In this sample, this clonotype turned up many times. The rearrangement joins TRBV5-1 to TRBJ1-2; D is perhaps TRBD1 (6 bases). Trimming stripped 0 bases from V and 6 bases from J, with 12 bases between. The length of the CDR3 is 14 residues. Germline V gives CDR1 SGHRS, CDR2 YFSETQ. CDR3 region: CASSLVQGLDGYTF. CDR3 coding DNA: TGCGCCAGCAGCTTGGTCCAGGGGCTCGATGGCTACACCTTC.

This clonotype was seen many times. CDR3 sequence: CASRAGANTEAFF. CDR3 DNA: TGTGCCAGCAGAGCGGGAGCGAACACTGAAGCTTTCTTT. This rearrangement joins TRBV12-3 or TRBV12-4 to TRBJ1-1; unclear D gene. Deletions cut 6 bases from V and 1 base from J, with 9 bases between. This CDR3 contains 13 residues.

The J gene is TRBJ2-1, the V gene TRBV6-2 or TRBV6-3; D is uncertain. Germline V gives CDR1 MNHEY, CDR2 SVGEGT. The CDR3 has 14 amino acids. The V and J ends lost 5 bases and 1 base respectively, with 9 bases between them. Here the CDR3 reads CASSQTQSYNEQFF. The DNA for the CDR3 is TGTGCCAGCAGTCAAACACAGTCCTACAATGAGCAGTTCTTC.

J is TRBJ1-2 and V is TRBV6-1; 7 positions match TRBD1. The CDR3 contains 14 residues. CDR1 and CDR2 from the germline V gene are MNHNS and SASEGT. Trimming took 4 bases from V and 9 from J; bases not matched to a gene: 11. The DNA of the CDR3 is TGTGCCAGCAGTGGGCGGGACAGCCCTCACCGCTACACCTTC. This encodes CASSGRDSPHRYTF.

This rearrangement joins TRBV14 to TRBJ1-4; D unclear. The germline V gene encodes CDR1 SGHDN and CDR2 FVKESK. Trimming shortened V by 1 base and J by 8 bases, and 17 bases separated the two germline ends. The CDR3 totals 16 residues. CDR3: CASSQVSAHALEKLFF. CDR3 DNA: TGTGCCAGCAGCCAAGTTTCCGCCCACGCGCTGGAAAAACTGTTTTTT.

CDR3 DNA sequence: TGCGCCAGCAGCCTGACTCCGGGACTACAAGAGACCCAGTACTTC. It yields the protein CASSLTPGLQETQYF. This rearrangement joins TRBV5-1 to TRBJ2-5; 7 bases agree with TRBD2. The CDR3 is 15 residues long. Germline CDR1 is SGHRS and CDR2 is YFSETQ. V was pared by 4 bases and J by 2 bases, with 8 bases of the junction left unmatched.

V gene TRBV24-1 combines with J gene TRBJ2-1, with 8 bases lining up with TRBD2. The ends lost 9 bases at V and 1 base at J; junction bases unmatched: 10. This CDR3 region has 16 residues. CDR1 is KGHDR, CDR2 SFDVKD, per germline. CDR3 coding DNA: TGTGCCACCGGCGGGTGGGCGGGGGGTTCCTACAATGAGCAGTTCTTC. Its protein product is CATGGWAGGSYNEQFF.

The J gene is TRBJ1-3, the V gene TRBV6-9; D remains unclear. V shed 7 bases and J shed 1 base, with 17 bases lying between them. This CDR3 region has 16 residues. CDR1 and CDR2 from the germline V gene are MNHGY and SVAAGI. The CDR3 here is CASIFPKGRSGNTIYF. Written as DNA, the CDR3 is TGTGCCAGCATATTCCCCAAAGGGAGGTCTGGAAACACCATATATTTT.

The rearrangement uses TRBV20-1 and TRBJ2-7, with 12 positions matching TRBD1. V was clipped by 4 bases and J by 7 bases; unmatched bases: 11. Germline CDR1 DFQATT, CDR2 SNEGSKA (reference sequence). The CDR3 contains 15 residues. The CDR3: CSAMTFGTGGWEQYF. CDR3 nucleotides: TGCAGTGCTATGACCTTTGGGACAGGGGGCTGGGAGCAGTACTTC.

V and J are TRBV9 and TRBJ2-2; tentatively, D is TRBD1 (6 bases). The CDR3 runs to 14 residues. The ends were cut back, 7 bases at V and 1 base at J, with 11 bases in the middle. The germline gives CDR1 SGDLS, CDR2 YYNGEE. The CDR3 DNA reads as TGTGCCAGCGCCGGGACATTGAACACCGGGGAGCTGTTTTTT. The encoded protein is CASAGTLNTGELFF. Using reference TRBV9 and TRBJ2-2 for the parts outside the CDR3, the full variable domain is DSGVTQTPKHLITATGQRVTLRCSPRSGDLSVYWYQQSLDQGLQFLIQYYNGEERAKGNILERFSAQQFPDLHSELNLSSLELGDSALYFCASAGTLNTGELFFGEGSRLTVL.

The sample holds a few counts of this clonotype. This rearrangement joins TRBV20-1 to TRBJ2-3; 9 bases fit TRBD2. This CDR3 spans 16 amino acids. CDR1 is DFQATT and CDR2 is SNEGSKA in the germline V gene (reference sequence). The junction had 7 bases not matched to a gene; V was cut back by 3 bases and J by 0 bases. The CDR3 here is CSARGLAPPSTDTQYF. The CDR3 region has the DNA TGCAGTGCTAGGGGACTAGCACCCCCCAGCACAGATACGCAGTATTTT.

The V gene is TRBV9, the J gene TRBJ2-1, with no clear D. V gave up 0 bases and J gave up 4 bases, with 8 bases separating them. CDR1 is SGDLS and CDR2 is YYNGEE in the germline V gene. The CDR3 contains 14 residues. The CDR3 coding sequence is TGTGCCAGCAGCGTAGTCGTCTCTTACAATGAGCAGTTCTTC. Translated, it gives CASSVVVSYNEQFF.

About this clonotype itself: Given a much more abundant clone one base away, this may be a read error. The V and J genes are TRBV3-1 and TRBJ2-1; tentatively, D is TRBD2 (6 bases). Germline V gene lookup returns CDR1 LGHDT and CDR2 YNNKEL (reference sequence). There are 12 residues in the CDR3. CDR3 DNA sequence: TGTGCCGGCAGCCAAGGAGGGGATGAGCAGTTCTTC. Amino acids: CAGSQGGDEQFF.

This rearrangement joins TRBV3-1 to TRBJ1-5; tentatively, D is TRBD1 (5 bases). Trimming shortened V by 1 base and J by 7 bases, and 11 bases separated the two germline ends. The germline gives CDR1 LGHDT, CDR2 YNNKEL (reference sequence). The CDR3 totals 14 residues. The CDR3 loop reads CASSQAGKDQPQHF. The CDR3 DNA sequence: TGTGCCAGCAGCCAAGCAGGGAAGGACCAGCCCCAGCATTTT.

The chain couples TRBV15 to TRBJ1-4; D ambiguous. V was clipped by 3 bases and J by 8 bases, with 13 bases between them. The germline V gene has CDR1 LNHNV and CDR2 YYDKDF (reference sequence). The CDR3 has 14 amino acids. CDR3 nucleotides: TGTGCCACCAGCAGTACATGGGTGGAGGAAAAACTGTTTTTT. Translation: CATSSTWVEEKLFF.